The present T cell receptor (beta chain) was sequenced within a study of cytotoxic CD8 clonotypes in ibrutinib-treated CLL. About the study: Among the samples, the mean was about 260,000 productive templates and roughly 96,000 productive rearrangements. Study-level results: Sampling time points were not equivalent between sustained-remission and progressing patients. Few clonotypes were public, and these shrank or held steady under treatment. At ibrutinib response, clonality increased, and at progression it declined back toward baseline.

The germline V gene encodes CDR1 MDHEN and CDR2 SYDVKM. The CDR3 contains 16 residues. J was trimmed by 5 bases and V by 5 bases; bases with no gene match: 9. With respect to this clone: The antigen is not known.

Assay: immunoSEQ multiplex PCR; the TCRdb copy retains only in-frame clones and omits some. The sample shows some 130,000 clones, 76% of them seen only once. This clonotype originated in a human donor with chronic lymphocytic leukemia. The rearrangement uses TRBV28 and TRBJ2-3; 11 nucleotides agree with TRBD2. Source: PBMCs, taken after 24 months of ibrutinib treatment. CDR3 loop: CASSDSGRAFGDTQYF. The CDR3 nucleotides read TGTGCCAGCAGTGATAGCGGGAGGGCCTTTGGAGATACGCAGTATTTT. The full variable domain, its missing parts supplied by reference TRBV28 and TRBJ2-3, is DVKVTQSSRYLVKRTGEKVFLECVQDMDHENMFWYRQDPGLGLRLIYFSYDVKMKEKGDIPEGYSVSREKKERFSLILESASTNQTSMYLCASSDSGRAFGDTQYFGPGTRLTVL.